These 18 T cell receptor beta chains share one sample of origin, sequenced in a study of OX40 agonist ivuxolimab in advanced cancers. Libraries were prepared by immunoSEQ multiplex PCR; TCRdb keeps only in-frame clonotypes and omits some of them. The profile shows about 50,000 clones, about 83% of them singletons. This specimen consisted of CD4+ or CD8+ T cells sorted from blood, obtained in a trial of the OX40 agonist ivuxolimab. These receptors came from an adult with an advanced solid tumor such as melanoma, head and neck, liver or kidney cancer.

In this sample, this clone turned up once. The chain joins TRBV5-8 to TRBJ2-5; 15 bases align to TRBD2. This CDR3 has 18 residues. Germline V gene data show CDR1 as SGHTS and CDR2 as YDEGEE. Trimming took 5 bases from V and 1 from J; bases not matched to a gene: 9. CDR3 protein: CASSAGLAGGGVQETQYF. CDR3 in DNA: TGTGCCAGCAGTGCGGGACTAGCGGGAGGTGGGGTCCAAGAGACCCAGTACTTC. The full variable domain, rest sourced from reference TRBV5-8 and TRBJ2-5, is EAGVTQSPTHLIKTRGQQATLRCSPISGHTSVYWYQQALGLGLQFLLWYDEGEERNRGNFPPRFSGRQFPNYSSELNVNALELEDSALYLCASSAGLAGGGVQETQYFGPGTRLLVL.

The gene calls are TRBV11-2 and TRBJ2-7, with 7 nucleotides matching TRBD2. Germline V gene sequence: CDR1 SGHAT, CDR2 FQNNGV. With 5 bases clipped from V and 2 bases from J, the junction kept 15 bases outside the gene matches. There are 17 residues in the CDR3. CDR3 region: CASSASSGVLAAYEQYF. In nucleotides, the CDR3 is TGTGCCAGCAGCGCCTCCTCGGGAGTGCTAGCGGCCTACGAGCAGTACTTC.

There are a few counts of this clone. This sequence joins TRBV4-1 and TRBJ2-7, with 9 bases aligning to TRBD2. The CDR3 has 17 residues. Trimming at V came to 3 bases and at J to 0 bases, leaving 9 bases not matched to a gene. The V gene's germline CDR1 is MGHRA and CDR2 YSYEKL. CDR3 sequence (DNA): TGCGCCAGCAGCCATGCCCCAGCGGGAGGAGGCTCCTACGAGCAGTACTTC. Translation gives CASSHAPAGGGSYEQYF.

CDR3 sequence reads: CASSPIAGRANEQFF. The CDR3 DNA reads TGTGCCAGCAGCCCTATAGCGGGGCGGGCCAATGAGCAGTTCTTC. The rearrangement joins TRBV5-6 to TRBJ2-1; 8 bases match TRBD2. This CDR3 has 15 residues. The junction had 9 bases not matched to a gene; V was cut back by 4 bases and J by 6 bases. Germline CDR1 reads SGHDT; CDR2 reads YYEEEE.

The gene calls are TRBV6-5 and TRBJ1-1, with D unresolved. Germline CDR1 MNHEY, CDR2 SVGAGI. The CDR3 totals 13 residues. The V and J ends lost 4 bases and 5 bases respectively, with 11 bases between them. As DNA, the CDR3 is TGTGCCAGCAGTTCCTATATGGGGACTGAAGCTTTCTTT. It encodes CASSSYMGTEAFF.

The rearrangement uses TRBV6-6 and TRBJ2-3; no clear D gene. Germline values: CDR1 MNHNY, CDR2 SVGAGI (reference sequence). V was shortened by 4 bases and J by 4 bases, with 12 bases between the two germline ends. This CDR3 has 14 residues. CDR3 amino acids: CASSSPGTSDTQYF. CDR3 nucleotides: TGTGCCAGCAGTTCGCCGGGTACTTCAGATACGCAGTATTTT.

CDR3 region: CASSLAGTSGRYEQFF. CDR3 sequence (DNA): TGTGCCAGCAGCTTAGCCGGGACTAGCGGGAGGTATGAGCAGTTCTTC. The gene calls are TRBV7-6 and TRBJ2-1; 15 nucleotides line up with TRBD2. Germline loops: CDR1 SGHVS, CDR2 FNYEAQ. CDR3 length: 16 amino acids. With 0 bases clipped from V and 8 bases from J, the junction kept 2 bases outside the gene matches.

The CDR3 DNA reads TGCAGTGCTACCCGACTAGTCGGGCAGTTCTTC. The encoded protein is CSATRLVGQFF. The V call is TRBV20-1, the J call TRBJ2-1; possibly TRBD2 for D (6 bases). The CDR3 runs 11 residues. Germline CDR1 is DFQATT and CDR2 is SNEGSKA (reference sequence). Trimming shortened V by 4 bases and J by 12 bases, and 13 bases separated the two germline ends.

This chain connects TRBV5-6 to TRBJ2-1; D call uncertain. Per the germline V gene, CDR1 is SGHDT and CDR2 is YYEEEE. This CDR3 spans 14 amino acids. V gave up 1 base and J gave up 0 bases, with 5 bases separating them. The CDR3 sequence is CASSLPSSYNEQFF. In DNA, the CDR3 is TGTGCCAGCAGCTTGCCAAGCTCCTACAATGAGCAGTTCTTC.

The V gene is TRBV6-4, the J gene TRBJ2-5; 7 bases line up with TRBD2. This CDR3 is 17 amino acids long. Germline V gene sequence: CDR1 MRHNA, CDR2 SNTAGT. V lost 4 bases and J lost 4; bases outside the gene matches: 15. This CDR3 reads CASSVGLVESGGETQYF. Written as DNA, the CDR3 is TGTGCCAGCAGTGTTGGACTAGTCGAGAGTGGGGGAGAGACCCAGTACTTC.

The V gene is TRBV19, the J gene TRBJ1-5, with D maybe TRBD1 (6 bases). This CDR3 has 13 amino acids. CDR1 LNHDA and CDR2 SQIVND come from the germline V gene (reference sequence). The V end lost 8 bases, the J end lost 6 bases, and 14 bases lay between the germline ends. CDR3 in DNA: TGTGCCAGTGCGAGGGAGGGGGGTCAGCCCCAGCATTTT. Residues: CASAREGGQPQHF. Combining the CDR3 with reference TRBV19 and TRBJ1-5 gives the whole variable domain DGGITQSPKYLFRKEGQNVTLSCEQNLNHDAMYWYRQDPGQGLRLIYYSQIVNDFQKGDIAEGYSVSREKKESFPLTVTSAQKNPTAFYLCASAREGGQPQHFGDGTRLSIL.

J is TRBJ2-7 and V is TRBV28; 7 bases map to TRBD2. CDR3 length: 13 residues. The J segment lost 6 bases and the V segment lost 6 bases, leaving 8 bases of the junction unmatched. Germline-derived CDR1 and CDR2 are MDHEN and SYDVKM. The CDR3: CASSFRTSTEQYF. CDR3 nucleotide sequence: TGTGCCAGCAGCTTTCGGACTAGTACCGAGCAGTACTTC. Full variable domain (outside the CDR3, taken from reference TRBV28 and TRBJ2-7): DVKVTQSSRYLVKRTGEKVFLECVQDMDHENMFWYRQDPGLGLRLIYFSYDVKMKEKGDIPEGYSVSREKKERFSLILESASTNQTSMYLCASSFRTSTEQYFGPGTRLTVT.

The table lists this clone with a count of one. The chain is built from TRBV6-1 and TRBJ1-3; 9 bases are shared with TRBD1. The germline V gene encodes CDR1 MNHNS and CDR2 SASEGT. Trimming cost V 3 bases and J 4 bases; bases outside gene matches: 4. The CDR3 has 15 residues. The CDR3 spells CASSEGQGTGNTIYF. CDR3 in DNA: TGTGCCAGCAGTGAGGGACAGGGCACGGGAAACACCATATATTTT.

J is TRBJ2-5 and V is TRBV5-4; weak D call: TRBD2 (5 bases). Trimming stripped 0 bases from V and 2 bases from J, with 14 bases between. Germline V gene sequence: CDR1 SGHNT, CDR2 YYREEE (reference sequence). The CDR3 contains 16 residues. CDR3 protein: CASSLGGFGVQETQYF. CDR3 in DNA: TGTGCCAGCAGCTTGGGAGGGTTCGGGGTTCAAGAGACCCAGTACTTC.

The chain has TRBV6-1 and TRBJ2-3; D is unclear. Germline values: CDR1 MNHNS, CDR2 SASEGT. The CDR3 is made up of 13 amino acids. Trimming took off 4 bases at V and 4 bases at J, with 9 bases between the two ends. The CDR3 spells CASSVSPADTQYF. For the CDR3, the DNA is TGTGCCAGCAGTGTTTCGCCGGCAGATACGCAGTATTTT.

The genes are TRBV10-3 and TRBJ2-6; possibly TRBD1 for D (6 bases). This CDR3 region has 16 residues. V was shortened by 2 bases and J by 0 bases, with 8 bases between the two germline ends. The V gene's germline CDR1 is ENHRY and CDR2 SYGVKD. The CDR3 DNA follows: TGTGCCATCAGTGAGCAGGGGCCCTCTGGGGCCAACGTCCTGACTTTC. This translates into CAISEQGPSGANVLTF.

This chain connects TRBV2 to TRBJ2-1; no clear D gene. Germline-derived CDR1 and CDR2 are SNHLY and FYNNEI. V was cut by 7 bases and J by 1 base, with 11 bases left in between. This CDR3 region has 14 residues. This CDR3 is CASNPMRSYNEQFF. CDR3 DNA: TGTGCCAGCAATCCGATGCGGTCCTACAATGAGCAGTTCTTC.

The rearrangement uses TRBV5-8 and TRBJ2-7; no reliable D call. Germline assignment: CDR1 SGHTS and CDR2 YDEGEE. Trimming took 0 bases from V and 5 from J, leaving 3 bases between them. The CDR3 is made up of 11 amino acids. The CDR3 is CASSLGNEQYF. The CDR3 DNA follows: TGTGCCAGCAGCTTGGGGAACGAGCAGTACTTC. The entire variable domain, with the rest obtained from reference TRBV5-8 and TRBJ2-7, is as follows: EAGVTQSPTHLIKTRGQQATLRCSPISGHTSVYWYQQALGLGLQFLLWYDEGEERNRGNFPPRFSGRQFPNYSSELNVNALELEDSALYLCASSLGNEQYFGPGTRLTVT.